Listed here are 11 T cell receptor beta chains from one sample, sequenced in a study of beta chain features in type 1 diabetes. Study conclusions and caveats: Type 1 diabetes patients had moderately but significantly shorter TCRB CDR3s in all four CD4+ subsets.

These TCRs are of unknown antigen specificity. Expressed TCRB transcripts were sequenced after all isolated RNA was converted to cDNA. Repertoires were generated with immunoSEQ multiplex PCR, while TCRdb's copy carries only in-frame clones and drops some. Counted here are a few hundred thousand clones, 8.5% to 10% occurring once; the ten biggest clones make up over 0.45%. The specimen sequenced was central memory CD4+ T cells from blood. The receptors originated from a man aged 25 to 40 with type 1 diabetes.

This clone was counted between two and nine times. The chain links TRBV6-1 to TRBJ1-1; D remains ambiguous. Per germline, CDR1 MNHNS and CDR2 SASEGT. Trimming left V 3 bases short and J 0 bases short, with 5 bases between. The CDR3 length is 13 residues. CDR3 sequence (DNA): TGTGCCAGCAGTGATGGGCTGAACACTGAAGCTTTCTTT. This encodes CASSDGLNTEAFF.

This clone turned up a few times. The chain employs TRBV7-2 and TRBJ2-5; D unresolved. Trimming pared 1 base from V and 10 bases from J, leaving 13 bases between. There are 13 residues in the CDR3. Germline V gene data show CDR1 as SGHTA and CDR2 as FQGNSA. The CDR3 DNA is TGTGCCAGCAGCTTAGGCCAAGCCGGATTCCAGTACTTC. Amino acid sequence: CASSLGQAGFQYF.

The chain recombines TRBV19 with TRBJ2-1; 7 nucleotides align to TRBD1. The J segment lost 4 bases and the V segment lost 4 bases, leaving 7 bases of the junction unmatched. Germline values: CDR1 LNHDA, CDR2 SQIVND (reference sequence). CDR3 size: 15 residues. The CDR3 is CASSKDRVKYNEQFF. In DNA, the CDR3 is TGTGCCAGTAGTAAAGACAGGGTCAAATACAATGAGCAGTTCTTC.

The rearrangement links TRBV9 to TRBJ2-1; maybe TRBD1 (5 bases). V was cut by 3 bases and J by 3 bases, with 7 bases left in between. The germline V gene has CDR1 SGDLS and CDR2 YYNGEE. The CDR3 runs 13 residues. CDR3 in amino acids: CASSARVYNEQFF. The CDR3 bases are TGTGCCAGCAGCGCCAGGGTCTACAATGAGCAGTTCTTC.

As for this clone: One end of the junction is discordant with germline, which a read error may explain. The CDR3 spells CASSEGTARTWNTEAFF. The CDR3 coding sequence is TGTGCCAGCAGTGAAGGGACCGCCCGGACCTGGAACACTGAAGCTTTCTTT. The V gene is TRBV10-3, the J gene TRBJ1-1, with D possibly matching TRBD1 (5 bases). The germline V gene has CDR1 ENHRY and CDR2 SYGVKD. This CDR3 is 17 amino acids long.

This clone was counted only a few times. The V and J genes are TRBV2 and TRBJ2-7; TRBD1 matches 9 bases. CDR3 length: 17 residues. The germline V gene encodes CDR1 SNHLY and CDR2 FYNNEI. V gave up 3 bases and J gave up 5 bases; unmatched junction bases: 14. As DNA, the CDR3 is TGTGCCAGCAGTGATAGTCTTCGGGGACAGGGAAACCACGAGCAGTACTTC. It is translated as CASSDSLRGQGNHEQYF.

This clone has only a few counts. This CDR3 reads CASSQEQTNNYGYTF. In DNA, the CDR3 is TGTGCCAGCAGCCAGGAACAAACTAATAACTATGGCTACACCTTC. The rearrangement links TRBV14 to TRBJ1-2; D gene ambiguous. Germline loops: CDR1 SGHDN, CDR2 FVKESK. With 3 bases removed from V and 1 base from J, the gap between germline ends came to 12 bases. The CDR3 is 15 amino acids. Combining the CDR3 with reference TRBV14 and TRBJ1-2 gives the whole variable domain EAGVTQFPSHSVIEKGQTVTLRCDPISGHDNLYWYRRVMGKEIKFLLHFVKESKQDESGMPNNRFLAERTGGTYSTLKVQPAELEDSGVYFCASSQEQTNNYGYTFGSGTRLTVV.

The rearrangement uses TRBV19 and TRBJ1-1, with 7 positions matching TRBD1. Per germline, CDR1 LNHDA and CDR2 SQIVND (reference sequence). V lost 5 bases and J lost 2; bases outside the gene matches: 5. The CDR3 extends over 14 amino acids. CDR3 amino acids: CASSVDRLNTEAFF. The CDR3 DNA is TGTGCCAGTAGTGTGGACAGGCTAAACACTGAAGCTTTCTTT.

This clone has only a few counts. The rearrangement links TRBV13 to TRBJ1-4; 8 bases map to TRBD1. This CDR3 has 13 amino acids. V lost 5 bases to trimming and J lost 7 bases; unmatched junction nucleotides: 3. Per germline, CDR1 PRHDT and CDR2 FYEKMQ (reference sequence). Here the CDR3 reads CASSPGQGEKLFF. In DNA form, the CDR3 reads TGTGCCAGCAGCCCCGGACAGGGTGAAAAACTGTTTTTT. Full variable domain (rest looked up from reference TRBV13 and TRBJ1-4): AAGVIQSPRHLIKEKRETATLKCYPIPRHDTVYWYQQGPGQDPQFLISFYEKMQSDKGSIPDRFSAQQFSDYHSELNMSSLELGDSALYFCASSPGQGEKLFFGSGTQLSVL.

The chain combines TRBV6-1 with TRBJ2-6, with 7 bases matching TRBD2. V gave up 6 bases and J gave up 0 bases; unmatched junction bases: 2. The CDR3 runs to 15 residues. Germline V CDR1 and CDR2: MNHNS, SASEGT. Here the CDR3 reads CASRGGDSGANVLTF. The DNA of the CDR3 is TGTGCCAGCAGGGGAGGGGACTCTGGGGCCAACGTCCTGACTTTC.

The table lists this clone with a few counts. The chain uses TRBV27 and TRBJ1-2, with D tentatively TRBD1 (5 bases). The CDR3 is made up of 13 amino acids. From germline, CDR1 is MNHEY and CDR2 SMNVEV (reference sequence). Trimming left V 4 bases short and J 5 bases short, with 11 bases between. The CDR3 reads CASSSPRVYGYTF. The CDR3 DNA follows: TGTGCCAGCAGTTCCCCCAGGGTATATGGCTACACCTTC.